Listed below are T cell receptor beta chains from one sample, sequenced in a study of OX40 agonist ivuxolimab in advanced cancers. Only in-frame clones appear in the TCRdb table, and some are missing; sequencing was by immunoSEQ multiplex PCR. The table includes about 68,000 clones, around 85% detected once. This material consisted of CD4+ or CD8+ T cells sorted from blood, taken in a trial of the OX40 agonist ivuxolimab. Source of these receptors: an adult with an advanced solid tumor such as melanoma, head and neck, liver or kidney cancer. Both conserved end residues are part of each CDR3. D genes are given only for firm matches. Clone size is stated in some rows and not others, as once, few, many or a class when expanded.

D gene: .; clone size: .; J gene: TRBJ1-2; V gene: TRBV7-9; CDR3 DNA: TGTGCCAGCAGCCCAGGCGGAGACAGCTCTAACTATGGCTACACCTTC; CDR3 protein: CASSPGGDSSNYGYTF
D gene: .; clone size: few; J gene: TRBJ1-4; V gene: TRBV5-4; CDR3 DNA: TGTGCCAGCAGCTTGACGGGGGCCGGTGAAAAACTGTTTTTT; CDR3 protein: CASSLTGAGEKLFF
D gene: .; clone size: .; J gene: TRBJ2-3; V gene: TRBV6-4; CDR3 DNA: TGTGCCAGCAGTGACTCGATACAGGATACGCAGTATTTT; CDR3 protein: CASSDSIQDTQYF
D gene: .; clone size: .; J gene: TRBJ2-3; V gene: TRBV2; CDR3 DNA: TGTGCCAGCAGTTGGGGCTCATCCACAGATACGCAGTATTTT; CDR3 protein: CASSWGSSTDTQYF
D gene: TRBD1; clone size: .; J gene: TRBJ1-6; V gene: TRBV7-8; CDR3 DNA: TGTGCCAGCAACCAGCTGGGACAGGGACTCGCACCCCTCCACTTT; CDR3 protein: CASNQLGQGLAPLHF
D gene: .; clone size: .; J gene: TRBJ2-5; V gene: TRBV11-2; CDR3 DNA: TGTGCCAGCAGCTTAGATTCGGGAGAGACCCAGTACTTC; CDR3 protein: CASSLDSGETQYF
D gene: TRBD2; clone size: .; J gene: TRBJ2-2; V gene: TRBV29-1; CDR3 DNA: TGCAGCGTTACCGGGACTAATACGGCCGGGGAGCTGTTTTTT; CDR3 protein: CSVTGTNTAGELFF
D gene: .; clone size: .; J gene: TRBJ1-2; V gene: TRBV15; CDR3 DNA: TGTGCCACCAGCAGAGATAGGGTGTCAGGGGTTAGCTATGGCTACACCTTC; CDR3 protein: CATSRDRVSGVSYGYTF
D gene: .; clone size: .; J gene: TRBJ2-3; V gene: TRBV6-5; CDR3 DNA: TGTGCCTCTTTAAAAGGGGATACGCAGTATTTT; CDR3 protein: CASLKGDTQYF
D gene: .; clone size: .; J gene: TRBJ1-5; V gene: TRBV5-5; CDR3 DNA: TGTGCCAGCAGCGCATTCGGACAGCTTCAGAATCAGCCCCAGCATTTT; CDR3 protein: CASSAFGQLQNQPQHF
D gene: .; clone size: .; J gene: TRBJ1-1; V gene: TRBV18; CDR3 DNA: TGTGCCAGCTCGTCAGGAGGGTACAACACTGAAGCTTTCTTT; CDR3 protein: CASSSGGYNTEAFF
D gene: .; clone size: few; J gene: TRBJ1-6; V gene: TRBV6-1; CDR3 DNA: TGTGCCAGCAGTGCGTGGGGGGTCGATAATTCACCCCTCCACTTT; CDR3 protein: CASSAWGVDNSPLHF
D gene: .; clone size: .; J gene: TRBJ2-2; V gene: TRBV11-3; CDR3 DNA: TGTGCCAGCACTGTCGCGAACACCGGGGAGCTGTTTTTT; CDR3 protein: CASTVANTGELFF
D gene: TRBD2; clone size: .; J gene: TRBJ2-3; V gene: TRBV11-3; CDR3 DNA: TGTGCCAGCAGCTGTATTCTAGCGGGGGCCTTCACAGATACGCAGTATTTT; CDR3 protein: CASSCILAGAFTDTQYF
D gene: TRBD1; clone size: .; J gene: TRBJ2-7; V gene: TRBV19; CDR3 DNA: TGTGCCAGTAGTAAGGGACAGGGGGCTTCATACGAGCAGTACTTC; CDR3 protein: CASSKGQGASYEQYF
D gene: TRBD1; clone size: .; J gene: TRBJ1-1; V gene: TRBV6-5; CDR3 DNA: TGTGCCAGCAGTAATACAGGGGTTACGGGCACTGAAGCTTTCTTT; CDR3 protein: CASSNTGVTGTEAFF
D gene: .; clone size: .; J gene: TRBJ2-7; V gene: TRBV29-1; CDR3 DNA: TGCAGCGTTAGACAGGGAGGCCCCGGTGGCGAGCAGTACTTC; CDR3 protein: CSVRQGGPGGEQYF
D gene: .; clone size: .; J gene: TRBJ1-5; V gene: TRBV10-3; CDR3 DNA: TGTGCCATCAGTGCAGGGGGCAATCAGCCCCAGCATTTT; CDR3 protein: CAISAGGNQPQHF
D gene: .; clone size: .; J gene: TRBJ1-4; V gene: TRBV5-5; CDR3 DNA: TGTGCCAGCAGCTTGGGCTCGGGCCCTAATGAAAAACTGTTTTTT; CDR3 protein: CASSLGSGPNEKLFF
D gene: .; clone size: .; J gene: TRBJ1-1; V gene: TRBV15; CDR3 DNA: TGTGCCACCCCAAGCAATTACAAGAACACTGAAGCTTTCTTT; CDR3 protein: CATPSNYKNTEAFF
D gene: .; clone size: .; J gene: TRBJ2-3; V gene: TRBV4-1; CDR3 DNA: TGCGCCAGCAGCCAAGCGGGAGTAGATACGCAGTATTTT; CDR3 protein: CASSQAGVDTQYF
D gene: TRBD2; clone size: .; J gene: TRBJ2-5; V gene: TRBV19; CDR3 DNA: TGTGCCAGTAACCCGGGCTCGGGGGGGGAGACCCAGTACTTC; CDR3 protein: CASNPGSGGETQYF
D gene: .; clone size: .; J gene: TRBJ1-1; V gene: TRBV2; CDR3 DNA: TGTGCCAGCAACCGGGACGGCGGGTACACTGAAGCTTTCTTT; CDR3 protein: CASNRDGGYTEAFF
D gene: .; clone size: .; J gene: TRBJ2-1; V gene: TRBV7-2; CDR3 DNA: TGTGCCAGCAGCCCCCGTTTAGGGGGTTCCTTTAATGAGCAGTTCTTC; CDR3 protein: CASSPRLGGSFNEQFF
D gene: .; clone size: .; J gene: TRBJ1-3; V gene: TRBV11-2; CDR3 DNA: TGTGCCAGCAGCCCGGGTGACACCATATATTTT; CDR3 protein: CASSPGDTIYF